The 5 T cell receptor beta chains listed next were all sequenced from one sample in a study of tumor T cells in aggressive B-cell lymphoma. Clones were read by immunoSEQ multiplex PCR, and TCRdb kept only the in-frame ones, dropping some. The sample yields a few thousand clones, roughly 82% seen once. Sequencing was done on a sample of tumor tissue. The receptors derive from an adult with diffuse large B cell lymphoma.

V gene TRBV7-3 combines with J gene TRBJ2-1; perhaps TRBD2 as D (5 bases). V lost 1 base and J 6 bases, leaving 13 bases between the germline ends. CDR3 length: 15 residues. Germline loops: CDR1 SGHTA, CDR2 FQGTGA. CDR3 region: CASSLSGYKPNEQFF. CDR3 in DNA: TGTGCCAGCAGCTTAAGCGGGTACAAACCCAATGAGCAGTTCTTC.

The V call is TRBV7-2, the J call TRBJ2-7, with D possibly being TRBD1 (5 bases). V lost 0 bases and J 1 base, leaving 10 bases between the germline ends. The CDR3 spans 15 residues. Germline values: CDR1 SGHTA, CDR2 FQGNSA. The CDR3 nucleotides are TGTGCCAGCAGCTTAGCCTCCCAGGGATCCTACGAGCAGTACTTC. This translates into CASSLASQGSYEQYF.

The rearrangement joins TRBV5-5 to TRBJ2-3; D perhaps matches TRBD1 (5 bases). Looked up from germline, CDR1 is SGHKS and CDR2 is YYEKEE (reference sequence). The ends were cut back, 5 bases at V and 0 bases at J, with 13 bases in the middle. The CDR3 is 15 residues long. CDR3 coding DNA: TGTGCCAGCAGTCCGCAGGGATTTAGCACAGATACGCAGTATTTT. It encodes CASSPQGFSTDTQYF.

The chain has TRBV27 and TRBJ1-2; possibly TRBD1 for D (6 bases). Trimming left V 2 bases short and J 8 bases short, with 18 bases between. The germline gives CDR1 MNHEY, CDR2 SMNVEV (reference sequence). The CDR3 contains 15 residues. CDR3: CASSLTAGAGRGYTF. CDR3 coding DNA: TGTGCCAGCAGTTTAACGGCAGGGGCCGGAAGAGGCTACACCTTC.

The chain is built from TRBV19 and TRBJ2-3; TRBD2 aligns across 9 bases. The CDR3 covers 14 residues. Unmatched junction bases numbered 4, after V lost 1 base and J lost 8 bases. Germline CDR1 is LNHDA and CDR2 is SQIVND (reference sequence). For the CDR3, the DNA is TGTGCCAGTAGTATAGGCGGGAGGGCCGCTACGCAGTATTTT. Translation gives CASSIGGRAATQYF.